Described below is a single T cell receptor beta chain sequence and its context. This record comes from a study of blood T cell repertoires in COVID-19. Across the study: Samples of COVID-19 (acute and convalescent) were obtained from the United States, Italy and Spain. T cells, B-cell-depleted T cells, or PBMCs provided the cDNA or gDNA that served as material.

Categorization into cohorts depended on clinical history that participants reported. The study counted Cohort 3 donors as recovered given two negative PCRs, clearance, or symptom resolution. This CDR3 spans 11 amino acids. V lost 2 bases and J 3 bases, leaving 5 bases between the germline ends. Germline loops: CDR1 SQVTM, CDR2 ANQGSEA. Measured with immunoSEQ multiplex PCR; TCRdb has only the in-frame clones, and not every one. The sample consists of approximately 320,000 clones, approximately 86% of them appearing once. The sample comprised PBMCs or T cells enriched from blood (not recorded which). The receptor was derived from a young woman who had recovered from COVID-19. The chain combines TRBV29-1 with TRBJ2-7; D gene uncertain. CDR3 sequence reads: CSVEQDYEQYF. The CDR3 bases are TGCAGCGTTGAACAGGACTACGAGCAGTACTTC.